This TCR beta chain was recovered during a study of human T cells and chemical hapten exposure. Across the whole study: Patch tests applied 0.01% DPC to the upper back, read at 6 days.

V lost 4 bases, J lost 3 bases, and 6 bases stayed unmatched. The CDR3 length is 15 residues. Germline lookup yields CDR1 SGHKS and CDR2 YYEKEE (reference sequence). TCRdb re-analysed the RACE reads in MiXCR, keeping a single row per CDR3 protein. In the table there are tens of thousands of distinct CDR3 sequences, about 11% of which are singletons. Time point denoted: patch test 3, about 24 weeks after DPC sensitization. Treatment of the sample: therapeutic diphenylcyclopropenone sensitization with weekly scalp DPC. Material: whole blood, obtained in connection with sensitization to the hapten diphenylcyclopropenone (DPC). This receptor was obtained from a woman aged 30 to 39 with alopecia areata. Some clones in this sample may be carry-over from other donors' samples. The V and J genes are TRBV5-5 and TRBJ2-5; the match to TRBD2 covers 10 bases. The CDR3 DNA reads TGTGCCAGCAGCCCTATAGCGGGGGGAGAAGAGACCCAGTACTTC. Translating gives CASSPIAGGEETQYF.